This T cell receptor beta chain originates from a study of low-dose radiotherapy and immunotherapy resistance in tumors. Study as a whole: Members of Cohort 1 were treated with 0.5 Gy per fraction every 2 weeks. The prescribed total PTV dose was 6.5 Gy.

TRAV- and TRBV-specific primers, spanning alpha and beta chains, primed first-strand cDNA. Over around 19 PCR cycles, TCRs were amplified from a constant-region primer and V-primer adapter. In vitro transcription amplified the mRNA that had been isolated. TCRdb used MiXCR to reprocess the reads, holding one entry per CDR3 protein. The sample contains 80,000 or so distinct CDR3 sequences, 15% to 20% of which appear only once. Time point here: after trial treatment. Treatment reported: LDRT plus nivolumab, ipilimumab, low-dose cyclophosphamide and aspirin (RACIN trial). This clonotype was counted a single time. It differs at one base from a far larger clone, so likely a read error. The CDR3 is 16 residues long.

The TCR sequence derives from a male donor with prostate cancer. The source was PBMCs, collected after low-dose radiotherapy plus immunotherapy. The gene calls are TRBV5-3 and TRBJ2-3, with 7 positions matching TRBD1. TRBV5-3 is identified as an open reading frame with a role that is uncertain. The CDR3 DNA reads TGTGTCAGCAGCTTGGTCGGGACAGCTACCACAGATACGCAGTATTTT. As protein: CVSSLVGTATTDTQYF.